Here is one TCR beta chain with its context. The CDR3 runs to 17 residues. Germline V gene data show CDR1 as MNHEY and CDR2 as SMNVEV (reference sequence). The V segment lost 3 bases and the J segment 2 bases; nucleotides outside the gene matches: 5. The sample comes from a study of Ad26.COV2.S vaccination and SARS-CoV-2 variants. Across the study: Administration of Ad26.COV2.S was intramuscular, either once or twice 56 days apart.

Assay: immunoSEQ multiplex PCR; the TCRdb copy retains only in-frame clones and omits some. The sample has about half a million clones, 80% to 90% seen once; the top ten hold 1.5% to 2%. Sample treatment: 15 to 20 received Ad26.COV2.S at low or high dose, single or two shots; about 5 received placebo; per-sample allocation not given. Sampling was done on day 63 after the first vaccine or placebo injection. The sequence was collected from a person between 18 and 60 years old who received the Ad26.COV2.S COVID-19 vaccine or a placebo. The chain employs TRBV27 and TRBJ2-6; 9 nucleotides line up with TRBD1. Sample: peripheral blood, taken in a trial of Ad26.COV2.S vaccine versus placebo. The CDR3 DNA reads as TGTGCCAGCAGTTTGTCCGGGACAGGGACTGGGGCCAACGTCCTGACTTTC. Protein product: CASSLSGTGTGANVLTF.